Below are 20 T cell receptor beta chains sequenced from a single sample in a study of CD8 T cells in Susac syndrome. RNA totalling about 0.5 to 1 ug underwent reverse transcription with random hexamers. Each CDR3 protein is one row after TCRdb ran MiXCR on the immunoSEQ multiplex PCR reads. The sample contains 150,000 to 200,000 distinct CDR3 sequences, around 95% of which appear only once. Input material: CD8+ T cells from PBMCs. The receptors originated from a human donor with multiple sclerosis.

J is TRBJ1-1 and V is TRBV7-9, with 8 bases lining up with TRBD1. Trimming removed 5 bases from V and 2 bases from J; junction bases left unmatched: 7. The CDR3 totals 15 residues. Germline V gene sequence: CDR1 SEHNR, CDR2 FQNEAQ (reference sequence). The DNA for the CDR3 is TGTGCCAGCAGCGGGTGGACAGGGCGTAACACTGAAGCTTTCTTT. It specifies CASSGWTGRNTEAFF.

The chain carries TRBV5-1 and TRBJ2-1; D call uncertain. Trimming removed 4 bases from V and 9 bases from J, with 14 bases in between. Germline-derived CDR1 and CDR2 are SGHRS and YFSETQ. The CDR3 length is 13 residues. Here the CDR3 reads CASSLPASAEQFF. The CDR3 coding sequence is TGCGCCAGCAGCCTCCCTGCGAGTGCTGAGCAGTTCTTC.

J is TRBJ2-7 and V is TRBV7-2, with D unclear. Trimming took off 5 bases at V and 5 bases at J, with 16 bases between the two ends. CDR3 length: 14 amino acids. CDR1 and CDR2 from the germline V gene are SGHTA and FQGNSA. CDR3 in amino acids: CASSPLLHRDEQYF. For the CDR3, the DNA is TGTGCCAGCAGCCCCTTACTGCACAGAGACGAGCAGTACTTC.

A single count supports this clonotype. The rearrangement uses TRBV6-5 and TRBJ1-1; D not resolved. There are 13 residues in the CDR3. Trimming took 5 bases from V and 2 from J, leaving 9 bases between them. Germline V CDR1 and CDR2: MNHEY, SVGAGI. The CDR3 nucleotides read TGTGCCAGCAGTCACAGCAGAAACACTGAAGCTTTCTTT. This sequence encodes CASSHSRNTEAFF.

CDR3 coding DNA: TGTGCCAGCAGCCGCGGACAGGGCGACGTCTATGGCTACACCTTC. Amino acid sequence: CASSRGQGDVYGYTF. J is TRBJ1-2 and V is TRBV12-3 or TRBV12-4; 8 nucleotides align to TRBD1. This CDR3 has 15 residues. V gave up 6 bases and J gave up 4 bases; unmatched junction bases: 10.

The V and J genes are TRBV19 and TRBJ2-7, with TRBD1 matching over 7 bases. CDR3 length: 14 amino acids. CDR1 LNHDA and CDR2 SQIVND come from the germline V gene (reference sequence). Trimming at V came to 4 bases and at J to 3 bases, leaving 6 bases not matched to a gene. The CDR3 nucleotides read TGTGCCAGTAGTACAAGACAGGGTCTCTACGAGCAGTACTTC. Protein: CASSTRQGLYEQYF. The whole variable domain, remainder taken from reference TRBV19 and TRBJ2-7, is DGGITQSPKYLFRKEGQNVTLSCEQNLNHDAMYWYRQDPGQGLRLIYYSQIVNDFQKGDIAEGYSVSREKKESFPLTVTSAQKNPTAFYLCASSTRQGLYEQYFGPGTRLTVT.

The chain uses TRBV7-9 and TRBJ1-2; 9 positions agree with TRBD1. The CDR3 is 15 amino acids. Trimming cost V 5 bases and J 2 bases; bases outside gene matches: 6. Germline values: CDR1 SEHNR, CDR2 FQNEAQ (reference sequence). CDR3 bases: TGTGCCAGCAGCCTCCGGGGACAGGGAAACTATGGCTACACCTTC. Amino acids: CASSLRGQGNYGYTF. The full variable domain, in which reference TRBV7-9 and TRBJ1-2 provide the parts outside the CDR3, is DTGVSQNPRHKITKRGQNVTFRCDPISEHNRLYWYRQTLGQGPEFLTYFQNEAQLEKSRLLSDRFSAERPKGSFSTLEIQRTEQGDSAMYLCASSLRGQGNYGYTFGSGTRLTVV.

The chain has TRBV5-1 and TRBJ2-7, with D maybe TRBD1 (6 bases). The CDR3 extends over 13 amino acids. Trimming removed 2 bases at V and 3 bases at J, with 9 bases between. CDR1 and CDR2 (germline): SGHRS, YFSETQ. The CDR3 nucleotides are TGCGCCAGCAGCTTCCGGACAGACTACGAGCAGTACTTC. Amino acid sequence: CASSFRTDYEQYF.

This clonotype occurred once. The chain carries TRBV28 and TRBJ2-7; the D gene is possibly TRBD2 (5 bases). The V end lost 3 bases, the J end lost 2 bases, and 14 bases lay between the germline ends. The CDR3 loop spans 15 amino acids. CDR1 is MDHEN, CDR2 SYDVKM, per germline. In nucleotides, the CDR3 is TGTGCCAGCAGTTTCCTGGCCGAGGGCCCCTACGAGCAGTACTTC. Translation gives CASSFLAEGPYEQYF.

The chain uses TRBV2 and TRBJ2-1; D may be TRBD1 (6 bases). This CDR3 region has 18 residues. In germline, CDR1 is SNHLY, CDR2 FYNNEI. Trimming removed 7 bases from V and 0 bases from J, with 22 bases in between. The CDR3 DNA follows: TGTGCCAGCATTCCGCTGGGGGCCTGGGACCACTCCTACAATGAGCAGTTCTTC. Amino acid sequence: CASIPLGAWDHSYNEQFF.

The V and J genes are TRBV6-2 or TRBV6-3 and TRBJ2-1; no clear D gene. There are 13 residues in the CDR3. Trimming took 0 bases from V and 10 from J, leaving 10 bases between them. Germline values: CDR1 MNHEY, CDR2 SVGEGT. CDR3 in amino acids: CASSYSNYLEQFF. In DNA form, the CDR3 reads TGTGCCAGCAGTTACTCGAACTACCTGGAGCAGTTCTTC.

The V and J genes are TRBV12-3 or TRBV12-4 and TRBJ2-7; 8 bases match TRBD1. V dropped 5 bases and J dropped 2; count of bases not matched to a gene: 5. This CDR3 region has 14 residues. The chain's CDR3 is CASSIGQGAYEQYF. The CDR3 DNA follows: TGTGCCAGCAGTATCGGACAGGGCGCCTACGAGCAGTACTTC.

This clonotype turned up a few times. This chain joins TRBV9 and TRBJ2-2; D is ambiguous. This CDR3 spans 12 amino acids. Per germline, CDR1 SGDLS and CDR2 YYNGEE. Trimming stripped 3 bases from V and 1 base from J, with 1 base between. The CDR3 DNA reads as TGTGCCAGCAGCGGGAACACCGGGGAGCTGTTTTTT. This gives the protein CASSGNTGELFF.

V is TRBV9 and J is TRBJ2-3; D is perhaps TRBD2 (5 bases). This CDR3 comprises 14 residues. Germline CDR1 reads SGDLS; CDR2 reads YYNGEE. Trimming shortened V by 3 bases and J by 0 bases, and 8 bases separated the two germline ends. CDR3 region: CASSGRESTDTQYF. The CDR3 coding sequence is TGTGCCAGCAGCGGTCGGGAAAGCACAGATACGCAGTATTTT. Full variable domain (remainder filled in from reference TRBV9 and TRBJ2-3): DSGVTQTPKHLITATGQRVTLRCSPRSGDLSVYWYQQSLDQGLQFLIQYYNGEERAKGNILERFSAQQFPDLHSELNLSSLELGDSALYFCASSGRESTDTQYFGPGTRLTVL.

This chain uses TRBV20-1 with TRBJ2-3; the D is unclear. The V gene's germline CDR1 is DFQATT and CDR2 SNEGSKA (reference sequence). This CDR3 is 14 amino acids long. V dropped 2 bases and J dropped 3 bases, with 12 bases sitting between them. The CDR3 sequence is CSARLGIETDTQYF. The CDR3 DNA sequence: TGCAGTGCTAGACTGGGGATCGAGACAGATACGCAGTATTTT.

The rearrangement uses TRBV20-1 and TRBJ2-3; 7 bases fit TRBD1. V was pared by 0 bases and J by 4 bases, with 7 bases of the junction left unmatched. Germline CDR1 is DFQATT and CDR2 is SNEGSKA (reference sequence). The CDR3 extends over 15 amino acids. The DNA for the CDR3 is TGCAGTGCTAGAGACGACAGGGTTAGGGCAGATACGCAGTATTTT. It is translated as CSARDDRVRADTQYF.

V usage is TRBV11-2 and J usage is TRBJ2-1; D unclear. Per the germline V gene, CDR1 is SGHAT and CDR2 is FQNNGV. This CDR3 region has 12 residues. The V end lost 4 bases, the J end lost 13 bases, and 14 bases lay between the germline ends. The CDR3 sequence: CASSSPGIRQFF. Here the CDR3 DNA reads TGTGCCAGCAGCTCCCCTGGTATTCGTCAGTTCTTC.

The chain is built from TRBV7-3 and TRBJ1-6; D is possibly TRBD1 (5 bases). The CDR3 has 13 amino acids. The V and J ends lost 6 bases and 8 bases respectively, with 11 bases between them. Looked up from germline, CDR1 is SGHTA and CDR2 is FQGTGA. For the CDR3, the DNA is TGTGCCAGCAGTGGGGACGGAGATTCACCCCTCCACTTT. Protein sequence: CASSGDGDSPLHF. Together with reference TRBV7-3 and TRBJ1-6, the CDR3 gives the full variable domain: GAGVSQTPSNKVTEKGKYVELRCDPISGHTALYWYRQSLGQGPEFLIYFQGTGAADDSGLPNDRFFAVRPEGSVSTLKIQRTERGDSAVYLCASSGDGDSPLHFGNGTRLTVT.

This clonotype was picked up one time. This chain links TRBV29-1 with TRBJ1-2, with D perhaps TRBD1 (5 bases). Germline V gives CDR1 SQVTM, CDR2 ANQGSEA. V lost 7 bases, J lost 5 bases, and 14 bases lay in between. The CDR3 extends over 12 amino acids. CDR3 in DNA: TGCAGCGCCGTGACAGACCTTTATGGCTACACCTTC. Its protein is CSAVTDLYGYTF.

The gene calls are TRBV28 and TRBJ2-3; 10 nucleotides match TRBD1. The CDR3 contains 15 residues. The V segment lost 6 bases and the J segment 4 bases; nucleotides outside the gene matches: 7. The V gene's germline CDR1 is MDHEN and CDR2 SYDVKM. CDR3 protein: CASREGTGDADTQYF. The CDR3 DNA is TGTGCCAGCAGGGAAGGGACAGGGGATGCAGATACGCAGTATTTT. Complete variable domain (other parts from reference TRBV28 and TRBJ2-3): DVKVTQSSRYLVKRTGEKVFLECVQDMDHENMFWYRQDPGLGLRLIYFSYDVKMKEKGDIPEGYSVSREKKERFSLILESASTNQTSMYLCASREGTGDADTQYFGPGTRLTVL.